Listed below are T cell receptor beta chains from one sample, sequenced in a study of blood T cell repertoires in COVID-19. Measured with immunoSEQ multiplex PCR; TCRdb has only the in-frame clones, and not every one. The sample lists fewer than 500,000 clones; 70% to 85% were seen once. The sequencing input was peripheral blood. These receptors came from a human donor with acute or convalescent COVID-19. The donor label of this sample is uncertain. The CDR3 runs from the conserved cysteine through the conserved F or W. A D gene is named only where the DNA matches it firmly. Size tells how often a clone was seen (once, few, many) or the class of an expanded clone, and some rows leave it out.

d_call | j_call | v_call | clone_size | cdr3_nt | cdr3_aa
TRBD2 | TRBJ2-1 | TRBV18 | - | TGTGCCAGCTCACCGGGACTAGCGGGACGGGATGAGCAGTTCTTC | CASSPGLAGRDEQFF
TRBD1 | TRBJ1-5 | TRBV27 | - | TGTGCCAGCAGTCTAATCGGACAGGGAAGTCAGCCCCAGCATTTT | CASSLIGQGSQPQHF
TRBD1 | TRBJ2-4 | TRBV19 | - | TGTGCCAGTAGTATAGATCACAGGGGAAAGGTTCAGTACTTC | CASSIDHRGKVQYF
- | TRBJ1-1 | TRBV4-1 | - | TGCGCCAGCAGCCGGGCAGGAAACACTGAAGCTTTCTTT | CASSRAGNTEAFF
TRBD1 | TRBJ1-5 | TRBV19 | - | TGTGCCAGTAGTTCGGACAGGACGAATCAGCCCCAGCATTTT | CASSSDRTNQPQHF
- | TRBJ2-1 | TRBV6-4 | - | TGTGCCAGCAGTGACTCTAGGACTGCTGAGCAGTTCTTC | CASSDSRTAEQFF
TRBD1 | TRBJ2-7 | TRBV10-3 | - | TGTGCCATCAGTAGGGGACAGGGAAGGTTAGACGAGCAGTACTTC | CAISRGQGRLDEQYF
- | TRBJ1-1 | TRBV30 | few | TGTGCCTGGAGTAACGGGAATCGTAGGAACACTGAAGCTTTCTTT | CAWSNGNRRNTEAFF
- | TRBJ2-5 | TRBV2 | few | TGTGCCAGCAACAGACTAGACGCCGAGACCCAGTACTTC | CASNRLDAETQYF
TRBD2 | TRBJ2-7 | TRBV14 | - | TGTGCCAGCAGCCAAGTGGCTAGCGGACACTACGAGCAGTACTTC | CASSQVASGHYEQYF
- | TRBJ2-1 | TRBV7-6 | - | TGTGCCAGCAGCCAGAGGAGGGGGCGCAATGAGCAGTTCTTC | CASSQRRGRNEQFF
TRBD2 | TRBJ2-4 | TRBV2 | - | TGTGCCAGCAGGATCTATGGTGGGGCTGGGAGCGGGAGGGAAGCCAAAAACATTCAGTACTTC | CASRIYGGAGSGREAKNIQYF
TRBD1 | TRBJ1-1 | TRBV3-1/TRBV3-2 | once | TGTGCCAGCAGCCAAGTTGGGACAGGGGGTTCGGAAGCTTTCTTT | CASSQVGTGGSEAFF
TRBD2 | TRBJ2-1 | TRBV18 | - | TGTGCCAGCTCACCCGGAGCGGGACTCTCCTACAATGAGCAGTTCTTC | CASSPGAGLSYNEQFF
- | TRBJ2-1 | TRBV4-1 | - | TGCGCCAGCAGCCCAAAGGCGGTTAGCGGTTCCTACAATGAGCAGTTCTTC | CASSPKAVSGSYNEQFF
TRBD1 | TRBJ1-3 | TRBV4-1 | - | TGCGCCAGCAGCCAAGAAGAGACAGGGCTTTTTGGAAACACCATATATTTT | CASSQEETGLFGNTIYF
TRBD1 | TRBJ1-5 | TRBV5-6 | - | TGTGCCAGCAGCTTATACCGGGACAGGGGCTATAGCAATCAGCCCCAGCATTTT | CASSLYRDRGYSNQPQHF
- | TRBJ1-1 | TRBV5-1 | few | TGCGCCAGCAGCCAATCGGGGGGAGAAGCTTTCTTT | CASSQSGGEAFF
TRBD1 | TRBJ1-6 | TRBV28 | - | TGTGCCAGCAGTTCCGTCCGGGGACAGGCAAATAATTCACCCCTCCACTTT | CASSSVRGQANNSPLHF
TRBD1 | TRBJ1-4 | TRBV28 | - | TGTGCCAGCAGTTTCGGGGACAGATTCTATGAAAAACTGTTTTTT | CASSFGDRFYEKLFF
TRBD1 | TRBJ2-7 | TRBV20-1 | - | TGCAGTGCTTACAGGGGGCAGGAGCAGTACTTC | CSAYRGQEQYF